A selection of T cell receptor beta chains follows, all from one sample in a study of blood T cells in healthy people across ages. TCRdb reanalysed the 5' RACE reads using MiXCR and keeps one entry per CDR3 protein. Of fewer than 950,000 distinct CDR3 sequences listed, roughly 35% were seen once; the top ten hold over 10%. Sequencing used blood. These receptors were collected from a man younger than 30 in good health. Both conserved end residues are part of each CDR3. The order of the fields is V gene, J gene, D gene, CDR3 protein. A D gene is named only where the DNA matches it firmly.

v_gene: TRBV7-2; j_gene: TRBJ2-7; d_gene: -; CDR3aa: CASSFNGGPGYEQYF
v_gene: TRBV7-2; j_gene: TRBJ1-2; d_gene: TRBD1; CDR3aa: CASSTGQPSYGYTF
v_gene: TRBV4-2; j_gene: TRBJ2-2; d_gene: -; CDR3aa: CASSHPGQTTGELFF
v_gene: TRBV7-9; j_gene: TRBJ1-1; d_gene: -; CDR3aa: CASSATQANTEAFF
v_gene: TRBV4-1; j_gene: TRBJ1-1; d_gene: -; CDR3aa: CASSQVVGAADTEAFF
v_gene: TRBV6-5; j_gene: TRBJ1-2; d_gene: TRBD1; CDR3aa: CASSGQGRGYTF
v_gene: TRBV24-1; j_gene: TRBJ2-3; d_gene: TRBD2; CDR3aa: CATSDKNGTSGALSTATQYF
v_gene: TRBV9; j_gene: TRBJ2-5; d_gene: -; CDR3aa: CASSPRDRETQYF
v_gene: TRBV20-1; j_gene: TRBJ2-1; d_gene: -; CDR3aa: CSARRGLSSYNEQFF
v_gene: TRBV5-1; j_gene: TRBJ2-7; d_gene: TRBD2; CDR3aa: CASSLGGLERGEQYF
v_gene: TRBV12-3/TRBV12-4; j_gene: TRBJ1-1; d_gene: -; CDR3aa: CASSLWPDDTEAFF
v_gene: TRBV20-1; j_gene: TRBJ2-1; d_gene: -; CDR3aa: CSARPESSYNEQFF
v_gene: TRBV25-1; j_gene: TRBJ1-1; d_gene: -; CDR3aa: CASVNANTEAFF
v_gene: TRBV5-1; j_gene: TRBJ1-5; d_gene: -; CDR3aa: CASSVDSRNQPQHF
v_gene: TRBV29-1; j_gene: TRBJ2-5; d_gene: TRBD1; CDR3aa: CSVKIGTGGREQYF
v_gene: TRBV7-9; j_gene: TRBJ2-2; d_gene: TRBD1; CDR3aa: CASSLGQGAQMRTGELFF
v_gene: TRBV12-3/TRBV12-4; j_gene: TRBJ1-2; d_gene: TRBD1; CDR3aa: CASSFGTGDTATF
v_gene: TRBV5-5; j_gene: TRBJ2-2; d_gene: TRBD1; CDR3aa: CASSPGQGKNTGELFF
v_gene: TRBV5-6; j_gene: TRBJ2-7; d_gene: TRBD1; CDR3aa: CASSSRGPPPNEQYF
v_gene: TRBV12-3/TRBV12-4; j_gene: TRBJ2-5; d_gene: -; CDR3aa: CASSQQVGETQYF
v_gene: TRBV7-2; j_gene: TRBJ2-7; d_gene: -; CDR3aa: CASSLARDGYEQYF
v_gene: TRBV12-3/TRBV12-4; j_gene: TRBJ1-1; d_gene: -; CDR3aa: CASSLASPNGLGDRYEAFF
v_gene: TRBV6-5; j_gene: TRBJ2-7; d_gene: TRBD1; CDR3aa: CASRNSGTEAYEQYF
v_gene: TRBV6-2/TRBV6-3; j_gene: TRBJ1-1; d_gene: -; CDR3aa: CASSYSAVPGTEAFF
v_gene: TRBV24-1; j_gene: TRBJ2-1; d_gene: -; CDR3aa: CATSDFGGGGNEQFF
v_gene: TRBV2; j_gene: -; d_gene: -; CDR3aa: CASRWGSSYNEQYF
v_gene: TRBV4-3; j_gene: TRBJ1-1; d_gene: TRBD1; CDR3aa: CASSQGTGEVTEAFF
v_gene: TRBV6-5; j_gene: TRBJ1-2; d_gene: -; CDR3aa: CASSYAGGGGYGYTF
v_gene: TRBV20-1; j_gene: TRBJ2-4; d_gene: -; CDR3aa: CSASQGRRNEQYF
v_gene: TRBV5-5; j_gene: TRBJ1-4; d_gene: -; CDR3aa: CASSSLGEKLFF
v_gene: TRBV13; j_gene: TRBJ1-1; d_gene: -; CDR3aa: CANSEGGATEAFF
v_gene: TRBV6-1; j_gene: TRBJ1-4; d_gene: -; CDR3aa: CASSEASREKLFF
v_gene: TRBV20-1; j_gene: TRBJ2-1; d_gene: TRBD1; CDR3aa: CSASVGTGVMVGDEQFF
v_gene: TRBV25-1; j_gene: TRBJ2-4; d_gene: -; CDR3aa: CASSEQTLAKNIQYF
v_gene: TRBV6-6; j_gene: TRBJ2-5; d_gene: -; CDR3aa: CASSYPGEETQYF
v_gene: TRBV10-3; j_gene: TRBJ1-2; d_gene: -; CDR3aa: CAISESSTYGYTF
v_gene: TRBV6-5; j_gene: TRBJ1-2; d_gene: -; CDR3aa: CASCPDGNYGYTF
v_gene: TRBV6-6; j_gene: TRBJ1-4; d_gene: -; CDR3aa: CASTRTSTNEKLFF
v_gene: TRBV5-1; j_gene: TRBJ1-4; d_gene: -; CDR3aa: CASSLGGITNEKLFF
v_gene: TRBV29-1; j_gene: TRBJ2-1; d_gene: -; CDR3aa: CSVLAFSYNEQFF
v_gene: TRBV20-1; j_gene: TRBJ1-1; d_gene: -; CDR3aa: CSARGQWDTEAFF
v_gene: TRBV20-1; j_gene: TRBJ2-7; d_gene: -; CDR3aa: CSATTLAHSYEQYF
v_gene: TRBV4-3; j_gene: TRBJ2-7; d_gene: -; CDR3aa: CASSHRSGTAVYEQYF